These 13 T cell receptor beta chains originate from one sample sequenced in a study of OX40 agonist ivuxolimab in advanced cancers. The table came from immunoSEQ multiplex PCR; TCRdb's copy has only in-frame clones and leaves some out. Found here are about 48,000 clones, approximately 80% of them singletons; the top ten hold about 1.8%. The sample consisted of CD4+ or CD8+ T cells sorted from blood, taken in a trial of the OX40 agonist ivuxolimab. The receptors originated from an adult with an advanced solid tumor such as melanoma, head and neck, liver or kidney cancer.

The DNA for the CDR3 is TGTGCCAGCAGCCCCCTGTACAGGGAAGAGACCCAGTACTTC. This sequence encodes CASSPLYREETQYF. The rearrangement joins TRBV9 to TRBJ2-5, with D possibly being TRBD1 (6 bases). Per germline, CDR1 SGDLS and CDR2 YYNGEE. With 4 bases removed from V and 3 bases from J, the gap between germline ends came to 13 bases. The length of the CDR3 is 14 residues.

V gene TRBV7-2 combines with J gene TRBJ1-2; the match to TRBD1 covers 7 bases. Unmatched junction bases numbered 8, after V lost 1 base and J lost 6 bases. The CDR3 sequence is 15 residues long. Germline values: CDR1 SGHTA, CDR2 FQGNSA. The CDR3 spells CASSLGVRGVDGYTF. The CDR3 coding sequence is TGTGCCAGCAGCTTAGGGGTCAGGGGGGTGGATGGCTACACCTTC. Drawing the rest from reference TRBV7-2 and TRBJ1-2, the complete variable domain is GAGVSQSPSNKVTEKGKDVELRCDPISGHTALYWYRQSLGQGLEFLIYFQGNSAPDKSGLPSDRFSAERTGGSVSTLTIQRTQQEDSAVYLCASSLGVRGVDGYTFGSGTRLTVV.

This chain uses TRBV13 with TRBJ2-7; D unresolved. In germline, CDR1 is PRHDT, CDR2 FYEKMQ (reference sequence). The CDR3 extends over 14 amino acids. Trimming took 3 bases from V and 5 from J, leaving 14 bases between them. The CDR3 sequence: CASSLIGPSNEQYF. The CDR3 DNA follows: TGTGCCAGCAGCTTGATAGGGCCCAGCAACGAGCAGTACTTC. The complete variable domain, with remaining parts taken from reference TRBV13 and TRBJ2-7, reads AAGVIQSPRHLIKEKRETATLKCYPIPRHDTVYWYQQGPGQDPQFLISFYEKMQSDKGSIPDRFSAQQFSDYHSELNMSSLELGDSALYFCASSLIGPSNEQYFGPGTRLTVT.

The DNA for the CDR3 is TGTGCCAGCAGCTTAGACAGGGTGAACACTGAAGCTTTCTTT. Encoded protein: CASSLDRVNTEAFF. V usage is TRBV7-2 and J usage is TRBJ1-1; possible D gene TRBD1, 6 bases. Germline V gene lookup returns CDR1 SGHTA and CDR2 FQGNSA. V lost 1 base to trimming and J lost 0 bases, with 6 bases between them. The length of the CDR3 is 14 residues.

The sample holds one count of this clone. Here the CDR3 reads CASSLGGGGSYNSPLHF. CDR3 DNA sequence: TGTGCCAGCAGCTTAGGGGGAGGGGGCTCCTATAATTCACCCCTCCACTTT. The rearrangement joins TRBV7-2 to TRBJ1-6; D perhaps matches TRBD1 (6 bases). Trimming pared 1 base from V and 0 bases from J, leaving 10 bases between. The CDR3 runs to 17 residues. Germline assignment: CDR1 SGHTA and CDR2 FQGNSA.

V is TRBV5-5 and J is TRBJ1-5; possibly TRBD1 for D (6 bases). Germline V gene data show CDR1 as SGHKS and CDR2 as YYEKEE (reference sequence). V was cut by 4 bases and J by 3 bases, with 17 bases left in between. This CDR3 has 16 amino acids. CDR3 nucleotides: TGTGCCAGCAGCCCCGTCGGGGGGGCAGTCAATCAGCCCCAGCATTTT. Translating gives CASSPVGGAVNQPQHF.

A single count supports this clone. The rearrangement joins TRBV18 to TRBJ1-2, with TRBD1 matching 9 bases. There are 17 residues in the CDR3. The ends lost 2 bases at V and 4 bases at J; junction bases unmatched: 11. Germline V gene sequence: CDR1 KGHSH, CDR2 LQKENI. The CDR3 DNA sequence: TGTGCCAGCTCACCAATAAGGGGACAGGGTAATTCCTATGGCTACACCTTC. Translation: CASSPIRGQGNSYGYTF.

This chain uses TRBV7-9 with TRBJ2-1, with TRBD2 matching over 13 bases. The germline V gene encodes CDR1 SEHNR and CDR2 FQNEAQ (reference sequence). The trim removed 6 bases at V and 2 bases at J, leaving 7 bases unmatched. The CDR3 has 17 amino acids. CDR3 region: CASRPGTSGAAYNEQFF. CDR3 nucleotide sequence: TGTGCCAGCAGACCCGGGACTAGCGGGGCCGCCTACAATGAGCAGTTCTTC.

The V and J genes are TRBV27 and TRBJ1-2, with D unresolved. The CDR3 spans 14 residues. Germline CDR1 MNHEY, CDR2 SMNVEV (reference sequence). With 3 bases removed from V and 6 bases from J, the gap between germline ends came to 14 bases. In DNA, the CDR3 is TGTGCCAGCAGTTTGTCCCCAGTTAGTCATGGCTACACCTTC. As protein: CASSLSPVSHGYTF.

This clone was found a few times. The rearrangement joins TRBV19 to TRBJ2-7; a weak D match, TRBD1 (6 bases). V was trimmed by 8 bases and J by 2 bases, leaving 10 bases between them. The CDR3 totals 12 residues. Germline V gene sequence: CDR1 LNHDA, CDR2 SQIVND (reference sequence). CDR3: CASSQGPYEQYF. In DNA, the CDR3 is TGTGCCAGTTCACAGGGACCCTACGAGCAGTACTTC.

The V gene is TRBV5-4, the J gene TRBJ2-1, with a possible D match to TRBD1 (5 bases). This CDR3 has 14 amino acids. Germline V CDR1 and CDR2: SGHNT, YYREEE (reference sequence). Trimming took off 0 bases at V and 1 base at J, with 5 bases between the two ends. The CDR3 coding sequence is TGTGCCAGCAGCTTGGACAGGTCCTACAATGAGCAGTTCTTC. It specifies CASSLDRSYNEQFF.

The chain employs TRBV6-5 and TRBJ2-7, with D possibly matching TRBD1 (5 bases). The CDR3 runs to 13 residues. Trimming stripped 7 bases from V and 4 bases from J, with 14 bases between. Per the germline V gene, CDR1 is MNHEY and CDR2 is SVGAGI. CDR3 DNA sequence: TGTGCCAGCACAGGGCAGCTAGAATACGAGCAGTACTTC. Translating gives CASTGQLEYEQYF.

Here the CDR3 DNA reads TGTGCCAGCAGCCCAGGGGGACACACTCAGCCCCAGCATTTT. Translating it yields CASSPGGHTQPQHF. The genes are TRBV2 and TRBJ1-5; 7 bases line up with TRBD1. CDR3 length: 14 residues. V shed 6 bases and J 6 bases; nucleotides not matched to a gene: 8. Germline assignment: CDR1 SNHLY and CDR2 FYNNEI.